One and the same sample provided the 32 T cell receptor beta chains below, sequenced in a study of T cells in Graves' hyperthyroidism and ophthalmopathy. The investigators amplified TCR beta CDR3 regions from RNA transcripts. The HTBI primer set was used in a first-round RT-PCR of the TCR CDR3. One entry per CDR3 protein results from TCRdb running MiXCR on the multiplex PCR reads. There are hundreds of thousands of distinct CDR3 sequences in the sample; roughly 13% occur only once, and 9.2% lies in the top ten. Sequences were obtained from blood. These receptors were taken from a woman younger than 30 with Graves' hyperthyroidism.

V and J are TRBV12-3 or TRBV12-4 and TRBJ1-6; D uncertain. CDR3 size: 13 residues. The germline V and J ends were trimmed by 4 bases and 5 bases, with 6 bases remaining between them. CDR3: CASSYGHNSPLHF. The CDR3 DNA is TGTGCCAGCAGTTATGGTCATAATTCACCCCTCCACTTT.

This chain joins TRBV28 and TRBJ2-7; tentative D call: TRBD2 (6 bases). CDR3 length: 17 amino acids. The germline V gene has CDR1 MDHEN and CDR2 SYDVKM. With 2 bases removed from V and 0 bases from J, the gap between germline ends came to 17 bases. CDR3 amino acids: CASSLRATLTSSYEQYF. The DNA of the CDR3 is TGTGCCAGCAGTTTAAGGGCTACTCTGACTAGCTCCTACGAGCAGTACTTC. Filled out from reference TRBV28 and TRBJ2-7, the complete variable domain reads DVKVTQSSRYLVKRTGEKVFLECVQDMDHENMFWYRQDPGLGLRLIYFSYDVKMKEKGDIPEGYSVSREKKERFSLILESASTNQTSMYLCASSLRATLTSSYEQYFGPGTRLTVT.

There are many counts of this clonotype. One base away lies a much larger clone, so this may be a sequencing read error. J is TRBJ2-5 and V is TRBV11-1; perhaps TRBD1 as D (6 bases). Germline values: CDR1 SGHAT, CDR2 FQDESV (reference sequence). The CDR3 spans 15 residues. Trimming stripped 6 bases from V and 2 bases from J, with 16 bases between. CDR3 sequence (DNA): TGTGCCAGCAGGGGACGGGACAAGGCACAAGAGACCCAGTACTTC. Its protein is CASRGRDKAQETQYF.

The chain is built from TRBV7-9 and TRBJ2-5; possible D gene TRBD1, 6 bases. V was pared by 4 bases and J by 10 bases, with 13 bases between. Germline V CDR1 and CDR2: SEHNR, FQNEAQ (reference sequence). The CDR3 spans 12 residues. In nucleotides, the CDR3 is TGTGCCAGCAGCTCCGACAGGTTGGTCCAGTACTTC. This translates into CASSSDRLVQYF.

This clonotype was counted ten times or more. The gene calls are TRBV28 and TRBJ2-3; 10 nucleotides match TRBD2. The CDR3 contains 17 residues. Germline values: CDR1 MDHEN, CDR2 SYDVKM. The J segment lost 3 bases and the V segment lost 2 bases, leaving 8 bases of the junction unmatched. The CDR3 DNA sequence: TGTGCCAGCAGTTTACGACTGGGACTAGCGAGTACAGATACGCAGTATTTT. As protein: CASSLRLGLASTDTQYF.

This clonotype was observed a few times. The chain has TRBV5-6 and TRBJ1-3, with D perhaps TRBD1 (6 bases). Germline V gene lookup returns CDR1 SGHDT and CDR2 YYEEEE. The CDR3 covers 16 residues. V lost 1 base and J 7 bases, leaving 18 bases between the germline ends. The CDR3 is CASSLRGDYGSNTIYF. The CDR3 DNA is TGTGCCAGCAGCTTGAGGGGGGACTACGGGTCTAACACCATATATTTT.

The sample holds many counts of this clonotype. The DNA for the CDR3 is TGTGCCAGCAGGACTTCGGCGTCCCCGGGGGGGGCCAACGTCCTGACTTTC. Translated, it gives CASRTSASPGGANVLTF. This chain uses TRBV6-2 or TRBV6-3 with TRBJ2-6; D might be TRBD2 (5 bases). This CDR3 comprises 17 residues. Germline V gene data show CDR1 as MNHEY and CDR2 as SVGEGT. The V end lost 6 bases, the J end lost 4 bases, and 19 bases lay between the germline ends.

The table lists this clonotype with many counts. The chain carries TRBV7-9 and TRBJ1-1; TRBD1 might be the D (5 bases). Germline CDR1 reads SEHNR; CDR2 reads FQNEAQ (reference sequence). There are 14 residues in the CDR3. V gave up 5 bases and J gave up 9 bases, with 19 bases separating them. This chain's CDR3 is CASSLLNSQGKAFF. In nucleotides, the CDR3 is TGTGCCAGCAGCCTCCTGAATAGCCAGGGTAAAGCTTTCTTT.

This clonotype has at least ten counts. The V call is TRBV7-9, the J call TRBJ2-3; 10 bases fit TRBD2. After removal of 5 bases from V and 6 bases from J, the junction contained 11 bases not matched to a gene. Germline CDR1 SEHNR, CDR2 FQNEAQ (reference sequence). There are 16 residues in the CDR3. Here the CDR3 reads CASSAQRASGSDTQYF. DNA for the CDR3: TGTGCCAGCAGCGCCCAACGGGCTAGCGGGAGCGATACGCAGTATTTT.

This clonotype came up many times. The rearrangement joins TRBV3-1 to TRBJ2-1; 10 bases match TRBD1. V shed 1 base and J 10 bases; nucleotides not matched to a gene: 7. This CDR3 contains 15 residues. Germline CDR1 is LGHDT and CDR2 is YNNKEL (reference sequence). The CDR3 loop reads CASSQAGTGVREQFF. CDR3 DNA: TGTGCCAGCAGCCAAGCCGGGACAGGGGTTCGCGAGCAGTTCTTC.

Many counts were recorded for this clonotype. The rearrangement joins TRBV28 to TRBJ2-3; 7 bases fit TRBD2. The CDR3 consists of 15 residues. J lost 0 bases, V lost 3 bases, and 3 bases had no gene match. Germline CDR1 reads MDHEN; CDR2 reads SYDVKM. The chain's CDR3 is CASSFWRGSTDTQYF. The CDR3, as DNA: TGTGCCAGCAGTTTCTGGCGGGGGAGCACAGATACGCAGTATTTT.

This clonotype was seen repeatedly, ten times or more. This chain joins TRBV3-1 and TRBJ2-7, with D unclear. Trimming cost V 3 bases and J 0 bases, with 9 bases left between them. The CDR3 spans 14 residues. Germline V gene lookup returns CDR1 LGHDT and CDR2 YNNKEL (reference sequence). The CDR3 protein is CASSQTSTSYEQYF. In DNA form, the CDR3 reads TGTGCCAGCAGCCAGACTTCTACCTCCTACGAGCAGTACTTC.

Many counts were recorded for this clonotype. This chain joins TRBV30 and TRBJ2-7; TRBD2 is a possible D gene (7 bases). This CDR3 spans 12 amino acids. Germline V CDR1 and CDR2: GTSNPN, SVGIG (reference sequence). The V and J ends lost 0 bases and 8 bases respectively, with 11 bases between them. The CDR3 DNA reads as TGTGCCTGGAGTGTAGGGGGGGACCAGCAGTACTTC. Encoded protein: CAWSVGGDQQYF.

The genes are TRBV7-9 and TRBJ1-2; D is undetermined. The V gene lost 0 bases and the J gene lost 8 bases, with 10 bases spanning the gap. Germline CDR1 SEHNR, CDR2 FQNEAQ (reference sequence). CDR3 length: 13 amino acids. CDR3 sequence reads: CASSLAVGDGYTF. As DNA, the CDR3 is TGTGCCAGCAGCTTAGCAGTGGGAGACGGCTACACCTTC.

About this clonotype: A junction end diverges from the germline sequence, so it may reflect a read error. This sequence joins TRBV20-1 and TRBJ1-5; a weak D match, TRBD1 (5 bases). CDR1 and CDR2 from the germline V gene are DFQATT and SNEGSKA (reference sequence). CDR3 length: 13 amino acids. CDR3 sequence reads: CSARVDRSQPRHF. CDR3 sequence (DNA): TGCAGTGCTAGAGTCGACAGAAGTCAGCCCCGGCATTTT.

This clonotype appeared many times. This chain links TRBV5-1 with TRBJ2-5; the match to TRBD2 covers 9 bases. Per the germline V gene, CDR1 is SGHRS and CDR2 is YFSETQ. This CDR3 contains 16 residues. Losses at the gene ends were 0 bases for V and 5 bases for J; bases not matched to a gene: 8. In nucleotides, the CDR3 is TGCGCCAGCAGCTTGGGGGGACTAGCATCCACCGAGACCCAGTACTTC. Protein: CASSLGGLASTETQYF. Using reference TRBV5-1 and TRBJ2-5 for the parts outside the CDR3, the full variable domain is KAGVTQTPRYLIKTRGQQVTLSCSPISGHRSVSWYQQTPGQGLQFLFEYFSETQRNKGNFPGRFSGRQFSNSRSEMNVSTLELGDSALYLCASSLGGLASTETQYFGPGTRLLVL.

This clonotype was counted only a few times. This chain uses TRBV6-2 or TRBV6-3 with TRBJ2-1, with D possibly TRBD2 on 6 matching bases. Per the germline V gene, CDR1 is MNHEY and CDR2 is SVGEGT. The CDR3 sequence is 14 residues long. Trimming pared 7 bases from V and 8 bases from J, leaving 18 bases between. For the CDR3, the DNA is TGTGCCAGCACTTTGGGGGGTAGGGTCGATGAGCAGTTCTTC. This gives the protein CASTLGGRVDEQFF.

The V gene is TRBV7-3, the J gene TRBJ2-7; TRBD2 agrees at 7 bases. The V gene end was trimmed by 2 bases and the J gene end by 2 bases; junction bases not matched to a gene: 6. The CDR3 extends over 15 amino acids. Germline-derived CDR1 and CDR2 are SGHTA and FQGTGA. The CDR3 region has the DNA TGTGCCAGCAGCTTAGGCGGACTAGGACCCTACGAGCAGTACTTC. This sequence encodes CASSLGGLGPYEQYF.

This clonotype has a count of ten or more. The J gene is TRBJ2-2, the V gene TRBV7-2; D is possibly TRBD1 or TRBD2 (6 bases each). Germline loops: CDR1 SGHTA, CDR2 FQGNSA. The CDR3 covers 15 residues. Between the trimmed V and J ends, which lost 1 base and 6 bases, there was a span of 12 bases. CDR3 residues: CASSLVGGGPGELFF. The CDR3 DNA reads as TGTGCCAGCAGCTTAGTTGGTGGGGGGCCCGGGGAGCTGTTTTTT.

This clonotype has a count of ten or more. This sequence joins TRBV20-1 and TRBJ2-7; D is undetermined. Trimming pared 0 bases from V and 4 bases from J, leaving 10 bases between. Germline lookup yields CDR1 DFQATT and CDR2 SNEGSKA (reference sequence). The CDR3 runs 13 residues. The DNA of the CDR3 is TGCAGTGCTAGAGATGGGCCACGGTACGAGCAGTACTTC. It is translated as CSARDGPRYEQYF.

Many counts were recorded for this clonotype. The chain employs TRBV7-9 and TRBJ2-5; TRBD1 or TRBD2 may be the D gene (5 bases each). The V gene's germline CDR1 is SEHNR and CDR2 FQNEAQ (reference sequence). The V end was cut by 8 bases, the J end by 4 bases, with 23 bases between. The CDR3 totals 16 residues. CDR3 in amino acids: CASRGLGVGYGETQYF. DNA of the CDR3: TGTGCCAGCCGAGGGCTGGGGGTGGGGTACGGAGAGACCCAGTACTTC.

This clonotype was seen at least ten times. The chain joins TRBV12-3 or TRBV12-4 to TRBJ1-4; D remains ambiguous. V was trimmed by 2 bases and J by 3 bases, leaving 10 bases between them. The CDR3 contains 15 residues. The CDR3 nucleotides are TGTGCCAGCAGTTTAAGTTTGACGTCTAATGAAAAACTGTTTTTT. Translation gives CASSLSLTSNEKLFF.

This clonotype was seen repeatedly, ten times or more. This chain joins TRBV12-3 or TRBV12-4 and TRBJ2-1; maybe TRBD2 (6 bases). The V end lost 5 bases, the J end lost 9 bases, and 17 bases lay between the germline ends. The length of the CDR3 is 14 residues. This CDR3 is CASSPFSGAGEQFF. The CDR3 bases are TGTGCCAGCAGTCCCTTCTCTGGAGCGGGTGAGCAGTTCTTC.

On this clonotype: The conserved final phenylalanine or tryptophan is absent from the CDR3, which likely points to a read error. The CDR3: CASSPSAGGRTDTQYL. The DNA for the CDR3 is TGTGCCAGCTCACCAAGCGCCGGGGGACGCACAGATACGCAGTATCTT. This rearrangement joins TRBV18 to TRBJ2-3; weak D call: TRBD2 (6 bases). Trimming left V 2 bases short and J 1 base short, with 13 bases between. Germline CDR1 KGHSH, CDR2 LQKENI. The CDR3 loop spans 16 amino acids.

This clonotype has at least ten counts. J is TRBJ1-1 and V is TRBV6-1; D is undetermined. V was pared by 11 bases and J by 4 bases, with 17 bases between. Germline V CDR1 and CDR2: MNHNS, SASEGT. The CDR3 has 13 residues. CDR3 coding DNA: TGTGCCGTCGCACCCAGGTTGGGCACTGAAGCTTTCTTT. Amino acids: CAVAPRLGTEAFF.

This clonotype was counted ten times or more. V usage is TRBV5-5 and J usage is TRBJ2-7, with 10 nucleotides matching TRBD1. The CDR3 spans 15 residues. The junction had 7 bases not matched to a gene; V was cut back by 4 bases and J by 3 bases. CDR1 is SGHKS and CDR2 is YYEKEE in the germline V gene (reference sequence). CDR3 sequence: CASSPIRDRGYEQYF. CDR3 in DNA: TGTGCCAGCAGCCCTATCCGGGACAGGGGCTACGAGCAGTACTTC.

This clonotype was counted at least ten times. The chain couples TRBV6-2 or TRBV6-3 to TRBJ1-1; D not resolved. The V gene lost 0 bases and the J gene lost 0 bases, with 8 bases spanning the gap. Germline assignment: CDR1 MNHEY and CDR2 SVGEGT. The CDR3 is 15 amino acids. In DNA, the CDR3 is TGTGCCAGCAGTTACTCGACACTTATGAACACTGAAGCTTTCTTT. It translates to CASSYSTLMNTEAFF.

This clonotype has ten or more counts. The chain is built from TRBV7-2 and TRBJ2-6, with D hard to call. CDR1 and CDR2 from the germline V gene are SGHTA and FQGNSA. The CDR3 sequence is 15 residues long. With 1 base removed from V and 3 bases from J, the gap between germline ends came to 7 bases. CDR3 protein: CASSLVDFGANVLTF. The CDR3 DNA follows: TGTGCCAGCAGCTTAGTCGATTTTGGGGCCAACGTCCTGACTTTC.

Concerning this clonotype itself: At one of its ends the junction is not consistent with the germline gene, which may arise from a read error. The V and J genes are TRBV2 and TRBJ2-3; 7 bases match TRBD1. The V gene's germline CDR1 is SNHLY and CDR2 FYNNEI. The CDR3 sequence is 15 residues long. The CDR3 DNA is TGTGCCAGCAGCTTGCCGGGACAGACTACAGATACGCAGTGTTTT. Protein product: CASSLPGQTTDTQCF.

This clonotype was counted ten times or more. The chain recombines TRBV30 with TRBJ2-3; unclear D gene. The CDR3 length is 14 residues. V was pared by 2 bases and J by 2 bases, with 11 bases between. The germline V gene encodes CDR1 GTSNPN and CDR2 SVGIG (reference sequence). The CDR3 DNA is TGTGCCTGGAGTAGGTCACGAACCACAGATACGCAGTATTTT. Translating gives CAWSRSRTTDTQYF.

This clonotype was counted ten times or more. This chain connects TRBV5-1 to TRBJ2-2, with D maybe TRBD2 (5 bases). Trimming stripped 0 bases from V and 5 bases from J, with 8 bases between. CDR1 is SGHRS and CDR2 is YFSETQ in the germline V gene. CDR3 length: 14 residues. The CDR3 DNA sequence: TGCGCCAGCAGCTTGGGACGGACTACCGGGGAGCTGTTTTTT. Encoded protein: CASSLGRTTGELFF.

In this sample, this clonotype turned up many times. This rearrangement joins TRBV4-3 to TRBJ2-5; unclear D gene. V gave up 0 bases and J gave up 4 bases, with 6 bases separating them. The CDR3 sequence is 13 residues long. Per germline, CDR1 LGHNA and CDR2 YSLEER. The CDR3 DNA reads TGCGCCAGCAGCCAAGACCTTCCAGAGACCCAGTACTTC. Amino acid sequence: CASSQDLPETQYF.